Each of the 14 T cell receptor beta chains below was sequenced from the same sample in a study of T cells after yellow fever vaccination (dated by TCRdb to the late 2010s). The library was built by means of 5' RACE. Sequencing relied on an Illumina HiSeq 2500. TCRdb trimmed the raw reads at Q25, called clones with MiXCR and kept productive beta chains. CDR3 protein sequences are deduplicated, and each keeps its most common genes and DNA. The sample yields fewer than 400,000 distinct CDR3 sequences; 6.2% were counted once. Over 12% of the sample is held by the ten biggest clonotypes. The sample's treatment or condition, from its label and the paper: live attenuated yellow fever vaccine strain. Sequencing was performed on PBMCs, taken 5 days after the yellow fever booster vaccination. Receptor source: a man under 40 who received the YFV17D yellow fever vaccine.

This clonotype occurred a few times. The V and J genes are TRBV28 and TRBJ2-3; D tentatively reads TRBD1 or TRBD2 (5 bases each). Deletions cut 7 bases from V and 4 bases from J, with 9 bases between. The CDR3 has 12 amino acids. Germline CDR1 and CDR2: MDHEN and SYDVKM. The DNA of the CDR3 is TGTGCCAGCATTGGGGGTCCAGATACGCAGTATTTT. This translates into CASIGGPDTQYF.

This clonotype was recorded at least ten times. V usage is TRBV9 and J usage is TRBJ2-5, with TRBD2 identical over 10 bases. Germline V gene sequence: CDR1 SGDLS, CDR2 YYNGEE. With 3 bases clipped from V and 1 base from J, the junction kept 6 bases outside the gene matches. This CDR3 is built from 16 residues. The CDR3 protein is CASSALAGAGQETQYF. CDR3 DNA sequence: TGTGCCAGCAGCGCCCTAGCGGGAGCGGGCCAAGAGACCCAGTACTTC.

This clonotype has at least ten counts. The chain is built from TRBV20-1 and TRBJ2-1; TRBD2 matches 7 bases. The CDR3 is 15 amino acids. Germline CDR1 and CDR2: DFQATT and SNEGSKA (reference sequence). Losses at the gene ends were 1 base for V and 4 bases for J; bases not matched to a gene: 7. The CDR3 DNA reads TGCAGTGCTAGAGCCCCGGGACTATCTTACAATGAGCAGTTCTTC. Amino acids: CSARAPGLSYNEQFF.

DNA for the CDR3: TGCGCCAGCAGCCAAGGCCCTAGGGGGGTCAAGGGCACAGATACGCAGTATTTT. This translates into CASSQGPRGVKGTDTQYF. The rearrangement uses TRBV4-3 and TRBJ2-3; D may be TRBD1 or TRBD2 (6 bases each). The CDR3 has 18 residues. CDR1 and CDR2 from the germline V gene are LGHNA and YSLEER. Trimming pared 1 base from V and 1 base from J, leaving 18 bases between.

In this sample, this clonotype turned up a few times. The rearrangement uses TRBV7-9 and TRBJ1-6; 7 nucleotides match TRBD1. CDR3 length: 14 residues. The germline V gene encodes CDR1 SEHNR and CDR2 FQNEAQ (reference sequence). V trimming: 3 bases; J trimming: 5 bases; junction bases outside the gene matches: 1. The CDR3 nucleotides read TGTGCCAGCAGCTTTACAGGGGATAATTCACCCCTCCACTTT. This codes for CASSFTGDNSPLHF. Complete variable domain (other parts from reference TRBV7-9 and TRBJ1-6): DTGVSQNPRHKITKRGQNVTFRCDPISEHNRLYWYRQTLGQGPEFLTYFQNEAQLEKSRLLSDRFSAERPKGSFSTLEIQRTEQGDSAMYLCASSFTGDNSPLHFGNGTRLTVT.

This clonotype was recorded many times. The gene calls are TRBV7-8 and TRBJ1-5, with unresolved D. Trimming removed 1 base at V and 5 bases at J, with 9 bases between. Germline-derived CDR1 and CDR2 are SGHVS and FQNEAQ. CDR3 length equals 14 residues. CDR3 protein: CASSLDLRYQPQHF. The CDR3 DNA sequence: TGTGCCAGCAGCTTAGATTTGAGATATCAGCCCCAGCATTTT.

The table lists this clonotype with many counts. The chain joins TRBV11-2 to TRBJ2-3; TRBD1 matches at 9 bases. Per the germline V gene, CDR1 is SGHAT and CDR2 is FQNNGV. The CDR3 has 20 residues. V lost 6 bases and J lost 10; bases outside the gene matches: 29. CDR3 bases: TGTGCCAGCAGATCTCCCGGGACAGGGTGGGCTAGCGAGAACCCCACGGCGCAGTATTTT. It is translated as CASRSPGTGWASENPTAQYF.

The chain joins TRBV9 to TRBJ2-3; D is unclear. The V end lost 3 bases, the J end lost 4 bases, and 6 bases lay between the germline ends. This CDR3 spans 12 amino acids. The germline gives CDR1 SGDLS, CDR2 YYNGEE. As DNA, the CDR3 is TGTGCCAGCAGCGGTAATTCAGATACGCAGTATTTT. Its protein is CASSGNSDTQYF.

In its sample, this clonotype was seen a few times. The rearrangement joins TRBV5-6 to TRBJ1-1; no firm D call. Germline V gene data show CDR1 as SGHDT and CDR2 as YYEEEE. V was pared by 2 bases and J by 0 bases, with 5 bases between. The CDR3 spans 13 residues. This CDR3 reads CASSFPVNTEAFF. The DNA for the CDR3 is TGTGCCAGCAGCTTCCCCGTGAACACTGAAGCTTTCTTT.

This clonotype was seen ten or more times. V is TRBV6-2 or TRBV6-3 and J is TRBJ2-1; TRBD2 aligns across 11 bases. Germline values: CDR1 MNHEY, CDR2 SVGEGT. The ends lost 4 bases at V and 0 bases at J; junction bases unmatched: 8. The CDR3 spans 18 residues. The CDR3 spells CASSLLRSGRASYNEQFF. In nucleotides, the CDR3 is TGTGCCAGCAGTTTGCTTCGTAGCGGGAGGGCCTCCTACAATGAGCAGTTCTTC.

This clonotype was detected only a few times. The chain has TRBV5-1 and TRBJ2-5; the D gene is possibly TRBD2 (5 bases). V was clipped by 4 bases and J by 3 bases, with 13 bases between them. This CDR3 contains 14 residues. CDR1 is SGHRS, CDR2 YFSETQ, per germline. In nucleotides, the CDR3 is TGCGCCAGCAGCACGGGGAGTTTAGAAGAGACCCAGTACTTC. This encodes CASSTGSLEETQYF.

This clonotype has just a few counts. The rearrangement joins TRBV7-2 to TRBJ2-3, with 10 bases fitting TRBD1. The CDR3 spans 16 residues. The J segment lost 2 bases and the V segment lost 1 base, leaving 3 bases of the junction unmatched. The germline V gene has CDR1 SGHTA and CDR2 FQGNSA. CDR3 coding DNA: TGTGCCAGCAGCTTAGGCGGGACAGGGGTCACAGATACGCAGTATTTT. Its protein is CASSLGGTGVTDTQYF.

This clonotype came up many times. V is TRBV12-3 or TRBV12-4 and J is TRBJ2-7; D might be TRBD1 (5 bases). V lost 5 bases and J lost 7, with 12 bases in between. The CDR3 sequence is 12 residues long. The CDR3 region has the DNA TGTGCCAGCAGTAGCAGGGTCGGGGAGCAGTACTTC. This translates into CASSSRVGEQYF.

This clonotype occurred many times. This chain uses TRBV20-1 with TRBJ2-5, with no clear D. The CDR3 is 12 residues long. Germline CDR1 and CDR2: DFQATT and SNEGSKA (reference sequence). The V end lost 6 bases, the J end lost 1 base, and 9 bases lay between the germline ends. Written as DNA, the CDR3 is TGCAGTGCGTTAGAGCGCCAAGAGACCCAGTACTTC. Its translation: CSALERQETQYF.